Described below is a single T cell receptor (beta chain) sequence and its context. Its antigen is not identified. CDR3 length equals 13 residues. Looked up from germline, CDR1 is SNHLY and CDR2 is FYNNEI. V was cut by 1 base and J by 7 bases, with 7 bases left in between. The source of the sample is a study of T-cell memory formation after mild COVID-19. Across the study: Largely, TCR clusters stayed within a single donor.

TCRdb re-analysed the 5' RACE reads in MiXCR, keeping a single row per CDR3 protein. The sample holds roughly 300,000 distinct CDR3 sequences, roughly 8.2% seen once. Study-wide results and limits: There were some responding clones in pre-infection memory, which suggested that cross-reactive memory had joined.

The specimen sequenced was PBMCs or a T cell subset sorted from them (not recorded which). V gene TRBV2 combines with J gene TRBJ1-4; unclear D gene. The TCR comes from a man aged 18-30 years who had mild COVID-19 (a few samples of this study predate the infection). Cell type and time point are not known. CDR3 DNA: TGTGCCAGCAGTGAAGAAGGGTTTGAAAAACTGTTTTTT. Its translation: CASSEEGFEKLFF. Using reference TRBV2 and TRBJ1-4 for the parts outside the CDR3, the full variable domain is EPEVTQTPSHQVTQMGQEVILRCVPISNHLYFYWYRQILGQKVEFLVSFYNNEISEKSEIFDDQFSVERPDGSNFTLKIRSTKLEDSAMYFCASSEEGFEKLFFGSGTQLSVL.